The next 29 T cell receptor beta chains were all read from a single sample in a study of OX40 agonist ivuxolimab in advanced cancers. TCRdb's copy holds only in-frame clones and misses some; the assay was immunoSEQ multiplex PCR. This sample yields around 37,000 clones, of which about 82% are seen a single time; about 20% belongs to the top ten. The starting material was CD4+ or CD8+ T cells sorted from blood, obtained in a trial of the OX40 agonist ivuxolimab. The receptors originated from an adult with an advanced solid tumor such as melanoma, head and neck, liver or kidney cancer.

The chain carries TRBV4-1 and TRBJ1-1; D remains unclear. Germline CDR1 reads MGHRA; CDR2 reads YSYEKL. The CDR3 covers 15 residues. Trimming took 1 base from V and 5 from J, leaving 14 bases between them. CDR3 nucleotides: TGCGCCAGCAGCCAAGTAGGAGGTGGGATGACTGAAGCTTTCTTT. Translated: CASSQVGGGMTEAFF.

In DNA form, the CDR3 reads TGTGCCAGCTCACCACGGGACGGGTTGCAGCCCCAGCATTTT. Its protein is CASSPRDGLQPQHF. The rearrangement links TRBV18 to TRBJ1-5, with TRBD1 as a possible D gene (5 bases). The CDR3 length is 14 residues. The V gene's germline CDR1 is KGHSH and CDR2 LQKENI. V shed 1 base and J shed 7 bases, with 11 bases lying between them.

V gene TRBV6-4 combines with J gene TRBJ1-2; possibly TRBD1 for D (5 bases). This CDR3 region has 13 residues. Germline CDR1 MRHNA, CDR2 SNTAGT. V was clipped by 6 bases and J by 3 bases, with 11 bases between them. The CDR3 sequence is CASSLDSYYGYTF. The DNA for the CDR3 is TGTGCCAGCAGCCTAGACAGTTACTATGGCTACACCTTC.

The chain combines TRBV5-1 with TRBJ1-6; 9 bases line up with TRBD1. The V gene end was trimmed by 4 bases and the J gene end by 9 bases; junction bases not matched to a gene: 8. Germline CDR1 SGHRS, CDR2 YFSETQ. This CDR3 has 15 residues. For the CDR3, the DNA is TGCGCCAGCAGCATGGGGGACAGGGCAGGTTCACCCCTCCACTTT. Translating it yields CASSMGDRAGSPLHF.

This clone occurred once. The chain couples TRBV7-6 to TRBJ2-2, with TRBD2 identical over 10 bases. V lost 2 bases, J lost 6 bases, and 6 bases stayed unmatched. This CDR3 comprises 16 residues. Germline V gene sequence: CDR1 SGHVS, CDR2 FNYEAQ. This chain's CDR3 is CASSLSTSGPSGELFF. The CDR3 nucleotides read TGTGCCAGCAGCTTATCGACTAGCGGGCCCTCCGGGGAGCTGTTTTTT.

J is TRBJ2-5 and V is TRBV7-3, with 9 bases identical to TRBD2. The CDR3 length is 14 residues. Looked up from germline, CDR1 is SGHTA and CDR2 is FQGTGA. The J segment lost 2 bases and the V segment lost 2 bases, leaving 0 bases of the junction unmatched. Here the CDR3 DNA reads TGTGCCAGCAGCTTACTAGCGGGGCAAGAGACCCAGTACTTC. Residues: CASSLLAGQETQYF.

V gene TRBV7-2 combines with J gene TRBJ2-1; 9 bases map to TRBD2. The CDR3 length is 15 residues. V lost 6 bases, J lost 0 bases, and 3 bases stayed unmatched. From germline, CDR1 is SGHTA and CDR2 FQGNSA. CDR3 nucleotides: TGTGCCAGCAGGCTTAGCGGGAGCTCCTACAATGAGCAGTTCTTC. It specifies CASRLSGSSYNEQFF.

This chain uses TRBV28 with TRBJ1-4, with TRBD1 as a possible D gene (6 bases). From germline, CDR1 is MDHEN and CDR2 SYDVKM. The CDR3 has 14 amino acids. V gave up 1 base and J gave up 6 bases, with 9 bases separating them. The CDR3 sequence: CASSLLGADEKLFF. In DNA, the CDR3 is TGTGCCAGCAGTTTATTGGGGGCGGATGAAAAACTGTTTTTT.

CDR3 sequence: CASSPRPDDAEAFF. The CDR3 DNA sequence: TGTGCCAGCAGCCCCAGGCCGGACGATGCTGAAGCTTTCTTT. The V gene is TRBV11-2, the J gene TRBJ1-1; D not certain. Germline lookup yields CDR1 SGHAT and CDR2 FQNNGV. V lost 5 bases to trimming and J lost 6 bases, with 16 bases between them. The CDR3 runs to 14 residues.

CDR3 residues: CASSPPPSTDTQYF. The CDR3 DNA reads TGTGCCAGCAGTCCTCCCCCTAGCACAGATACGCAGTATTTT. The J gene is TRBJ2-3, the V gene TRBV28; D ambiguous. CDR1 MDHEN and CDR2 SYDVKM come from the germline V gene. Trimming removed 5 bases at V and 0 bases at J, with 9 bases between. This CDR3 comprises 14 residues.

Only a few counts were recorded for this clone. The chain links TRBV6-4 to TRBJ2-3; a possible D gene is TRBD2 (6 bases). The CDR3 is made up of 14 amino acids. Germline CDR1 is MRHNA and CDR2 is SNTAGT. V lost 3 bases and J 0 bases, leaving 7 bases between the germline ends. In DNA, the CDR3 is TGTGCCAGCAGTGAAAGCGGGAGCACAGATACGCAGTATTTT. Its protein is CASSESGSTDTQYF.

This chain joins TRBV7-2 and TRBJ2-5; 11 bases are a match to TRBD2. Germline V gene data show CDR1 as SGHTA and CDR2 as FQGNSA. V dropped 3 bases and J dropped 2; count of bases not matched to a gene: 8. This CDR3 region has 17 residues. The CDR3 DNA follows: TGTGCCAGCAGCTTTTTACCCGGGACTAGCGGACAAGAGACCCAGTACTTC. It translates to CASSFLPGTSGQETQYF.

This chain joins TRBV11-2 and TRBJ2-7; TRBD2 aligns across 7 bases. Losses at the gene ends were 5 bases for V and 4 bases for J; bases not matched to a gene: 2. Germline assignment: CDR1 SGHAT and CDR2 FQNNGV. The CDR3 runs to 12 residues. CDR3 nucleotides: TGTGCCAGCAGCCGCGGGGGTTACGAGCAGTACTTC. Amino acid sequence: CASSRGGYEQYF.

J is TRBJ2-3 and V is TRBV2, with no clear D. Trimming took off 5 bases at V and 6 bases at J, with 9 bases between the two ends. This CDR3 region has 12 residues. Germline loops: CDR1 SNHLY, CDR2 FYNNEI. CDR3 DNA sequence: TGTGCCAGCAGTAAAAACGCGGATACGCAGTATTTT. Translating it yields CASSKNADTQYF.

In its sample, this clone was seen a few times. V usage is TRBV6-1 and J usage is TRBJ1-6; 7 nucleotides line up with TRBD1. Germline lookup yields CDR1 MNHNS and CDR2 SASEGT. V lost 2 bases, J lost 10 bases, and 2 bases stayed unmatched. The CDR3 sequence is 13 residues long. The CDR3 nucleotides read TGTGCCAGCAGTGAAACAGGGGTGTCACCCCTCCACTTT. It translates to CASSETGVSPLHF.

J is TRBJ2-3 and V is TRBV11-3; 10 nucleotides align to TRBD1. The CDR3 runs to 16 residues. Germline V gives CDR1 SGHNT, CDR2 YENEEA. V trimming: 3 bases; J trimming: 4 bases; junction bases outside the gene matches: 7. This CDR3 reads CASSLGTGVRADTQYF. In DNA form, the CDR3 reads TGTGCCAGCAGCTTGGGGACAGGGGTGAGGGCAGATACGCAGTATTTT.

The chain is built from TRBV28 and TRBJ2-7; D ambiguous. This CDR3 has 13 residues. Looked up from germline, CDR1 is MDHEN and CDR2 is SYDVKM. V lost 3 bases and J lost 8, with 14 bases in between. Written as DNA, the CDR3 is TGTGCCAGCAGTTTTAATGGCAGAGGCCAGCAGTACTTC. It yields the protein CASSFNGRGQQYF. Filled out from reference TRBV28 and TRBJ2-7, the complete variable domain reads DVKVTQSSRYLVKRTGEKVFLECVQDMDHENMFWYRQDPGLGLRLIYFSYDVKMKEKGDIPEGYSVSREKKERFSLILESASTNQTSMYLCASSFNGRGQQYFGPGTRLTVT.

The V call is TRBV2, the J call TRBJ2-3; 9 bases are a match to TRBD1. Trimming at V came to 6 bases and at J to 8 bases, leaving 9 bases not matched to a gene. This CDR3 is 14 amino acids long. The germline CDR1 and CDR2 sequences are SNHLY and FYNNEI. CDR3 nucleotides: TGTGCCAGCAGCCCCGGGACAGGGTCGATTACGCAGTATTTT. Translated: CASSPGTGSITQYF.

CDR3 bases: TGTGCCAGCAGCCCCCCCTGGGAAAAAAGGGAGACCCAGTACTTC. This encodes CASSPPWEKRETQYF. This chain links TRBV7-2 with TRBJ2-5; no definite D call. This CDR3 spans 15 amino acids. Germline V gives CDR1 SGHTA, CDR2 FQGNSA. Trimming took off 5 bases at V and 5 bases at J, with 18 bases between the two ends.

This chain links TRBV28 with TRBJ2-3; a possible D gene is TRBD1 (6 bases). V was shortened by 6 bases and J by 2 bases, with 15 bases between the two germline ends. CDR3 size: 15 residues. Germline-derived CDR1 and CDR2 are MDHEN and SYDVKM. CDR3 residues: CASSSRGQPTDTQYF. As DNA, the CDR3 is TGTGCCAGCAGCTCTCGTGGACAGCCCACAGATACGCAGTATTTT.

This clone was seen a single time. The chain is built from TRBV21-1 and TRBJ1-3. TRBV21-1 is flagged as a pseudogene. The CDR3 loop spans 18 amino acids. The CDR3 loop is CASSKYLGERRSGNTIYF. As DNA, the CDR3 is TGTGCCAGCAGCAAATATCTCGGGGAGAGGAGGTCTGGAAACACCATATATTTT.

This clone was seen once. The CDR3 sequence is CASSLRVTEAFF. CDR3 coding DNA: TGTGCCAGCAGCCTCCGGGTTACTGAAGCTTTCTTT. The genes are TRBV11-2 and TRBJ1-1; D not resolved. V dropped 5 bases and J dropped 5 bases, with 9 bases sitting between them. The germline CDR1 and CDR2 sequences are SGHAT and FQNNGV. The CDR3 spans 12 residues.

This chain joins TRBV6-5 and TRBJ2-5; D perhaps matches TRBD1 (6 bases). The V end was cut by 0 bases, the J end by 1 base, with 9 bases between. This CDR3 spans 15 amino acids. Germline values: CDR1 MNHEY, CDR2 SVGAGI. The CDR3 DNA reads TGTGCCAGCAGTTACTCAGGACAGCCCCAAGAGACCCAGTACTTC. This codes for CASSYSGQPQETQYF.

The J gene is TRBJ2-7, the V gene TRBV19; D uncertain. V gave up 5 bases and J gave up 0 bases, with 17 bases separating them. The CDR3 spans 16 residues. Germline V gene data show CDR1 as LNHDA and CDR2 as SQIVND (reference sequence). The CDR3 loop reads CASSSAPWSASYEQYF. The CDR3 DNA reads TGTGCCAGTAGTTCGGCACCTTGGTCTGCCTCCTACGAGCAGTACTTC.

The rearrangement links TRBV10-2 to TRBJ1-2; D uncertain. Germline V CDR1 and CDR2: WSHSY, SAAADI. The V end lost 0 bases, the J end lost 2 bases, and 7 bases lay between the germline ends. CDR3 size: 14 residues. Here the CDR3 DNA reads TGCGCCAGCAGTGAGTCGTACACGAACTATGGCTACACCTTC. Translating gives CASSESYTNYGYTF.

V is TRBV5-1 and J is TRBJ2-7; the D call may be TRBD1 or TRBD2 (5 bases each). The CDR3 runs to 13 residues. Germline assignment: CDR1 SGHRS and CDR2 YFSETQ. V was shortened by 0 bases and J by 7 bases, with 11 bases between the two germline ends. CDR3: CASSLGRGGEQYF. In DNA form, the CDR3 reads TGCGCCAGCAGCTTGGGTAGGGGCGGGGAGCAGTACTTC.

This clone was detected once. The chain recombines TRBV20-1 with TRBJ1-2; unclear D gene. This CDR3 contains 10 residues. The ends were cut back, 0 bases at V and 14 bases at J, with 10 bases in the middle. CDR1 DFQATT and CDR2 SNEGSKA come from the germline V gene (reference sequence). The CDR3 region has the DNA TGCAGTGCTAGAGATCGGGAGTTAACCTTC. This codes for CSARDRELTF.

The chain recombines TRBV4-1 with TRBJ2-2; D unclear. Trimming removed 3 bases at V and 0 bases at J, with 20 bases between. Per germline, CDR1 MGHRA and CDR2 YSYEKL. The CDR3 is 19 amino acids. CDR3 bases: TGCGCCAGCAGCCACCCCGCTGGCAAACTAATTCCGAACACCGGGGAGCTGTTTTTT. This codes for CASSHPAGKLIPNTGELFF.

The rearrangement joins TRBV28 to TRBJ2-7; D is ambiguous. The CDR3 extends over 13 amino acids. Germline V lookup: CDR1 MDHEN, CDR2 SYDVKM. V was clipped by 5 bases and J by 4 bases, with 12 bases between them. The CDR3 region has the DNA TGTGCCAGCAGTAAACCCCCCGTGTACGAGCAGTACTTC. Amino acid sequence: CASSKPPVYEQYF.